These 10 T cell receptor beta chains originate from one sample sequenced in a study of siplizumab effects on memory and regulatory T cells. TCRdb's table, derived via immunoSEQ multiplex PCR, lists solely in-frame clones and lacks some. Among fewer than 70,000 clones listed, around 90% were seen once. Sample: Tregs sorted from blood. All receptors derive from a human donor in good health.

The gene calls are TRBV5-1 and TRBJ2-1; possibly TRBD2 for D (5 bases). The CDR3 extends over 14 amino acids. Germline values: CDR1 SGHRS, CDR2 YFSETQ. V shed 0 bases and J shed 7 bases, with 11 bases lying between them. CDR3 amino acids: CASSLDPSWNEQFF. In DNA, the CDR3 is TGCGCCAGCAGCTTGGATCCTAGCTGGAATGAGCAGTTCTTC.

This chain links TRBV5-1 with TRBJ2-7, with 12 bases identical to TRBD1. CDR1 and CDR2 (germline): SGHRS, YFSETQ. J lost 6 bases, V lost 4 bases, and 14 bases had no gene match. This CDR3 contains 17 residues. CDR3 nucleotides: TGCGCCAGCAGCCCCAGGGCGGCGGGACAGGGGGCGAGCGAGCAGTACTTC. Its protein product is CASSPRAAGQGASEQYF.

CDR3 protein: CASRNRGDTQYF. Written as DNA, the CDR3 is TGTGCCAGCAGAAACAGGGGGGATACGCAGTATTTT. The chain couples TRBV2 to TRBJ2-3, with 8 bases matching TRBD1. The CDR3 extends over 12 amino acids. Germline CDR1 is SNHLY and CDR2 is FYNNEI. The V and J ends lost 6 bases and 6 bases, in that order; junction bases with no gene match: 2. The full variable domain, its missing parts supplied by reference TRBV2 and TRBJ2-3, is EPEVTQTPSHQVTQMGQEVILRCVPISNHLYFYWYRQILGQKVEFLVSFYNNEISEKSEIFDDQFSVERPDGSNFTLKIRSTKLEDSAMYFCASRNRGDTQYFGPGTRLTVL.

This clone came up a few times. The V call is TRBV11-2, the J call TRBJ2-3, with no clear D. Trimming shortened V by 6 bases and J by 2 bases, and 9 bases separated the two germline ends. Germline lookup yields CDR1 SGHAT and CDR2 FQNNGV. CDR3 size: 13 residues. The CDR3 region is CASSTLTTDTQYF. CDR3 bases: TGTGCCAGCAGTACCTTAACCACAGATACGCAGTATTTT. Drawing the rest from reference TRBV11-2 and TRBJ2-3, the complete variable domain is EAGVAQSPRYKIIEKRQSVAFWCNPISGHATLYWYQQILGQGPKLLIQFQNNGVVDDSQLPKDRFSAERLKGVDSTLKIQPAKLEDSAVYLCASSTLTTDTQYFGPGTRLTVL.

V is TRBV7-8 and J is TRBJ2-7; a weak D match, TRBD1 (6 bases). This CDR3 region has 14 residues. Germline loops: CDR1 SGHVS, CDR2 FQNEAQ. V lost 5 bases, J lost 5 bases, and 16 bases lay in between. In DNA, the CDR3 is TGTGCCAGCAGCCCGCGTGTGGGGGCGGACGAGCAGTACTTC. Amino acid sequence: CASSPRVGADEQYF.

This chain uses TRBV4-1 with TRBJ2-7, with D tentatively TRBD2 (6 bases). Germline-derived CDR1 and CDR2 are MGHRA and YSYEKL. This CDR3 has 16 amino acids. V was pared by 0 bases and J by 3 bases, with 15 bases between. CDR3 amino acids: CASSQDPGAGRYEQYF. DNA of the CDR3: TGCGCCAGCAGCCAAGACCCGGGAGCTGGCCGCTACGAGCAGTACTTC.

The genes are TRBV28 and TRBJ2-5, with D perhaps given as TRBD1 or TRBD2 (5 bases each). The germline V gene encodes CDR1 MDHEN and CDR2 SYDVKM. The CDR3 contains 15 residues. The germline V and J ends were trimmed by 6 bases and 0 bases, with 14 bases remaining between them. CDR3 nucleotide sequence: TGTGCCAGCAGATCGGGACGCCTGTACCAAGAGACCCAGTACTTC. Translating gives CASRSGRLYQETQYF.

The chain is built from TRBV13 and TRBJ1-1; D may be TRBD1 (5 bases). Germline loops: CDR1 PRHDT, CDR2 FYEKMQ (reference sequence). With 4 bases removed from V and 5 bases from J, the gap between germline ends came to 14 bases. The CDR3 totals 14 residues. CDR3 nucleotides: TGTGCCAGCAGCTCCCCTGGGTGGGGGACTGAAGCTTTCTTT. This sequence encodes CASSSPGWGTEAFF. Full variable domain (remainder filled in from reference TRBV13 and TRBJ1-1): AAGVIQSPRHLIKEKRETATLKCYPIPRHDTVYWYQQGPGQDPQFLISFYEKMQSDKGSIPDRFSAQQFSDYHSELNMSSLELGDSALYFCASSSPGWGTEAFFGQGTRLTVV.

This clone was detected only once. Written as DNA, the CDR3 is TGTGCCAGCAGCTTACCGACTAGTAGTGGAAAATGGTTATTCCCATTCTTC. Translation: CASSLPTSSGKWLFPFF. The chain has TRBV7-3 and TRBJ2-1, with D maybe TRBD2 (6 bases). Trimming took 2 bases from V and 16 from J, leaving 30 bases between them. The CDR3 runs 17 residues. Germline V gene lookup returns CDR1 SGHTA and CDR2 FQGTGA.

The chain combines TRBV20-1 with TRBJ1-1; D ambiguous. V lost 3 bases, J lost 5 bases, and 7 bases lay in between. The CDR3 covers 11 residues. Germline-derived CDR1 and CDR2 are DFQATT and SNEGSKA (reference sequence). The CDR3 region is CSASRFTEAFF. The CDR3, as DNA: TGCAGTGCTAGCCGATTTACTGAAGCTTTCTTT.